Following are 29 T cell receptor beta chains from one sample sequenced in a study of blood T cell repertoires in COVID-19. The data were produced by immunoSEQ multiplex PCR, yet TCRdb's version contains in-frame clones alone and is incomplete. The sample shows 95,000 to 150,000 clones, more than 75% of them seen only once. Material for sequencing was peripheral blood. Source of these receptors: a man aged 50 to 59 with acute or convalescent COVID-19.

CDR3 loop: CATSDSFGTDSYGYTF. The CDR3 region has the DNA TGTGCCACCAGTGATTCGTTCGGGACTGACAGCTATGGCTACACCTTC. The gene calls are TRBV24-1 and TRBJ1-2; D might be TRBD1 (5 bases). V was trimmed by 2 bases and J by 4 bases, leaving 16 bases between them. Germline loops: CDR1 KGHDR, CDR2 SFDVKD. The CDR3 loop spans 16 amino acids.

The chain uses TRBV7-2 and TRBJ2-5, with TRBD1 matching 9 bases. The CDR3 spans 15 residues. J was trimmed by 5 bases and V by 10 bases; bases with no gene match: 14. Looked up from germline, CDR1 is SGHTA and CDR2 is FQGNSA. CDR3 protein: CATSQRTGGRETQYF. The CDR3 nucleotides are TGTGCCACCTCGCAACGTACAGGGGGCAGGGAGACCCAGTACTTC.

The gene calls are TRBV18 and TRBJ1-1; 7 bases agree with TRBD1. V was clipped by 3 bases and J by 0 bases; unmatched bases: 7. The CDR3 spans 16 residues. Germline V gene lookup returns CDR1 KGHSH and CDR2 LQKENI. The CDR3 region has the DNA TGTGCCAGCTCACCCCGACAGGGCGATATGAACACTGAAGCTTTCTTT. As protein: CASSPRQGDMNTEAFF.

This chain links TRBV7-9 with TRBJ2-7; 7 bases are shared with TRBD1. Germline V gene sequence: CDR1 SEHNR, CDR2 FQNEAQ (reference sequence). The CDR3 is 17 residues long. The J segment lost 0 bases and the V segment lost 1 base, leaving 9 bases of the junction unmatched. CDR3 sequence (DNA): TGTGCCAGCAGCTTAGGTACCGGGACAGAAAGCTCCTACGAGCAGTACTTC. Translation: CASSLGTGTESSYEQYF.

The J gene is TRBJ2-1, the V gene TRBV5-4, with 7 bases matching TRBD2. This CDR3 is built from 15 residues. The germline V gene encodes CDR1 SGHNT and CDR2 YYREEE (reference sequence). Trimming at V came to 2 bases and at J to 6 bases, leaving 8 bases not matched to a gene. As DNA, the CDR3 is TGTGCCAGCAGCTTAGGAGGGAGGGCCCCCAATGAGCAGTTCTTC. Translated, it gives CASSLGGRAPNEQFF.

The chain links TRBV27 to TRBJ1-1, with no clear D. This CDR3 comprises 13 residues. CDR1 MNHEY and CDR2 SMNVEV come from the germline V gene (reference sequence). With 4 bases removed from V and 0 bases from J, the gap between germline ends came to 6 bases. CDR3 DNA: TGTGCCAGCAGTTCCCCTATGAACACTGAAGCTTTCTTT. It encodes CASSSPMNTEAFF.

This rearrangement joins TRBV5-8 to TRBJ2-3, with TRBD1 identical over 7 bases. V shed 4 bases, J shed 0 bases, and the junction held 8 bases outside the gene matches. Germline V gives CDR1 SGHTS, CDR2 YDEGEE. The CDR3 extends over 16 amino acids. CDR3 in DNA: TGTGCCAGCAGCCGCCGGGGACAGAAAAGCACAGATACGCAGTATTTT. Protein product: CASSRRGQKSTDTQYF. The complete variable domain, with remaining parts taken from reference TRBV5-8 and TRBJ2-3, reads EAGVTQSPTHLIKTRGQQATLRCSPISGHTSVYWYQQALGLGLQFLLWYDEGEERNRGNFPPRFSGRQFPNYSSELNVNALELEDSALYLCASSRRGQKSTDTQYFGPGTRLTVL.

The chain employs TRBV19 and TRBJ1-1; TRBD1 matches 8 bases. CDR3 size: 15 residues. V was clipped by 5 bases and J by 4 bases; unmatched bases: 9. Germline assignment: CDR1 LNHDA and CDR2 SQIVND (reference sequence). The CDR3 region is CASSPHPTGATEAFF. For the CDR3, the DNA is TGTGCCAGTAGTCCCCACCCGACAGGGGCCACTGAAGCTTTCTTT. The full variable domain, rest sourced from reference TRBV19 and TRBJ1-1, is DGGITQSPKYLFRKEGQNVTLSCEQNLNHDAMYWYRQDPGQGLRLIYYSQIVNDFQKGDIAEGYSVSREKKESFPLTVTSAQKNPTAFYLCASSPHPTGATEAFFGQGTRLTVV.

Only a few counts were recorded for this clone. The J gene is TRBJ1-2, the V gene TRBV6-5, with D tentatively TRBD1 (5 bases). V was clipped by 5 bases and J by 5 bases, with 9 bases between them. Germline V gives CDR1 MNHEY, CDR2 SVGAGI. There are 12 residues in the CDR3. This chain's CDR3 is CASSNGGYGYTF. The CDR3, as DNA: TGTGCCAGCAGTAACGGGGGGTATGGCTACACCTTC.

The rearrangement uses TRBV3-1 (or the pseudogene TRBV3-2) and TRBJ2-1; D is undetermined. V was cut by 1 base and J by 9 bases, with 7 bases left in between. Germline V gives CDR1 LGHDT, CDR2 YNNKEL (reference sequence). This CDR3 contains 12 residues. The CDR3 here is CASSQVQREQFF. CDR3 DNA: TGTGCCAGCAGCCAAGTGCAGCGTGAGCAGTTCTTC.

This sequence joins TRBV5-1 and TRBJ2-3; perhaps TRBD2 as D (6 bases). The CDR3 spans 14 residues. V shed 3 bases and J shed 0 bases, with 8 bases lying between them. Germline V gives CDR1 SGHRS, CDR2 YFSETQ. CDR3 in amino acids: CASSWGESTDTQYF. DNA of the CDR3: TGCGCCAGCAGCTGGGGGGAAAGCACAGATACGCAGTATTTT.

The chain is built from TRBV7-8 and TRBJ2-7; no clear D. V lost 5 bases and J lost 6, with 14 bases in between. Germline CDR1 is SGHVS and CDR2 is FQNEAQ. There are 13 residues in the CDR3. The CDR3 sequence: CASSRPVSGEQYF. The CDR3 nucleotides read TGTGCCAGCAGCCGCCCAGTGTCGGGCGAGCAGTACTTC.

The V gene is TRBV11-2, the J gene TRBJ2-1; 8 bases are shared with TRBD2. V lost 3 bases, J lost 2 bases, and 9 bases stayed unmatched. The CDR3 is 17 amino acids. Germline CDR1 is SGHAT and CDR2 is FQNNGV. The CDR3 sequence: CASSFSSGGVTYNEQFF. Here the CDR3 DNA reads TGTGCCAGCAGCTTTAGCTCGGGGGGGGTTACCTACAATGAGCAGTTCTTC.

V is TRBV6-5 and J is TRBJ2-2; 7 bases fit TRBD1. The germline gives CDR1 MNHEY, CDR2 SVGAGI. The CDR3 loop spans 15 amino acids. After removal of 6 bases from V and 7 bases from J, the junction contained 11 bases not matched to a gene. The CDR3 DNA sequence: TGTGCCAGCAGAGCTCCAACAGGGGAGAGCGGGGAGCTGTTTTTT. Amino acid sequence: CASRAPTGESGELFF.

CDR3 amino acids: CASSVKQGVKSYEQYF. The DNA of the CDR3 is TGTGCCAGCAGCGTCAAGCAGGGTGTCAAGTCGTACGAGCAGTACTTC. J is TRBJ2-7 and V is TRBV7-9, with a possible D match to TRBD1 (5 bases). The germline gives CDR1 SEHNR, CDR2 FQNEAQ (reference sequence). The CDR3 runs 16 residues. V was cut by 5 bases and J by 4 bases, with 21 bases left in between.

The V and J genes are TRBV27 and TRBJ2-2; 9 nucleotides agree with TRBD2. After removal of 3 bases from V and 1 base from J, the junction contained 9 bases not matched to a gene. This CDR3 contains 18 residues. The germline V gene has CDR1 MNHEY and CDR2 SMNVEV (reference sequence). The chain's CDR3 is CASSFSLAGTLNTGELFF. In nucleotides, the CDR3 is TGTGCCAGCAGTTTCAGCCTAGCGGGAACCCTGAACACCGGGGAGCTGTTTTTT.

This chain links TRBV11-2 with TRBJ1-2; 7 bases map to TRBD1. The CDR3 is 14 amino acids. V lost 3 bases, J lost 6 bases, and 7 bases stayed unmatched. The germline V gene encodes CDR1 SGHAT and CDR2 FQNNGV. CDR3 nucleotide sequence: TGTGCCAGCAGCTTGGAACAGGGGAATCATGGCTACACCTTC. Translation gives CASSLEQGNHGYTF. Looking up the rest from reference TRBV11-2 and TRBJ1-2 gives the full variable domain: EAGVAQSPRYKIIEKRQSVAFWCNPISGHATLYWYQQILGQGPKLLIQFQNNGVVDDSQLPKDRFSAERLKGVDSTLKIQPAKLEDSAVYLCASSLEQGNHGYTFGSGTRLTVV.

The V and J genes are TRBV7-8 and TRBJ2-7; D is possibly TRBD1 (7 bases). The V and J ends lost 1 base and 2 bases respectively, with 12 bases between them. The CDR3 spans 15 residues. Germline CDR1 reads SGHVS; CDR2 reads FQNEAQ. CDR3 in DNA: TGTGCCAGCAGCTTAGTTGGCAGGGGGGCCTACGAGCAGTACTTC. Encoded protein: CASSLVGRGAYEQYF. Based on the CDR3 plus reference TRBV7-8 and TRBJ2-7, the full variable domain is GAGVSQSPRYKVAKRGQDVALRCDPISGHVSLFWYQQALGQGPEFLTYFQNEAQLDKSGLPSDRFFAERPEGSVSTLKIQRTQQEDSAVYLCASSLVGRGAYEQYFGPGTRLTVT.

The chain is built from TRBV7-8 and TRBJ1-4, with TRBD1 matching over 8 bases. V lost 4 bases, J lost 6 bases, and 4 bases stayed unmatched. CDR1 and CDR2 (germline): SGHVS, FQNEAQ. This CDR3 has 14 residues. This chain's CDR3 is CASSWQGAHEKLFF. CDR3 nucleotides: TGTGCCAGCAGCTGGCAGGGGGCCCATGAAAAACTGTTTTTT. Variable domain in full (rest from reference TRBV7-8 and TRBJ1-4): GAGVSQSPRYKVAKRGQDVALRCDPISGHVSLFWYQQALGQGPEFLTYFQNEAQLDKSGLPSDRFFAERPEGSVSTLKIQRTQQEDSAVYLCASSWQGAHEKLFFGSGTQLSVL.

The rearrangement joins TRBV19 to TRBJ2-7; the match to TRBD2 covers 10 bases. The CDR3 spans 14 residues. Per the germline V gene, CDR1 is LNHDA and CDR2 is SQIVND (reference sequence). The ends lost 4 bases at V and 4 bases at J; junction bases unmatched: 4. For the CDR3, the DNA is TGTGCCAGTAGTAGGACTAGCGGAGTTTACGAGCAGTACTTC. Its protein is CASSRTSGVYEQYF.

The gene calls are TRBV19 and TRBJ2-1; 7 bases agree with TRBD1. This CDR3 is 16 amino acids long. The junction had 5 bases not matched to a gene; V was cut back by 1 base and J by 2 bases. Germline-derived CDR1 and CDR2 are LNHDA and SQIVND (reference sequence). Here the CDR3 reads CASSIGQGGPYNEQFF. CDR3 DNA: TGTGCCAGTAGTATAGGACAGGGCGGCCCCTACAATGAGCAGTTCTTC.

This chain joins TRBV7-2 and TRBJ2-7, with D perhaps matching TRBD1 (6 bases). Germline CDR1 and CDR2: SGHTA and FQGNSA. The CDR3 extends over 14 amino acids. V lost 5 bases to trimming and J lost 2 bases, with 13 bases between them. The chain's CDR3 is CASSSTGQPYEQYF. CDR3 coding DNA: TGTGCCAGCAGCAGTACAGGGCAACCCTACGAGCAGTACTTC.

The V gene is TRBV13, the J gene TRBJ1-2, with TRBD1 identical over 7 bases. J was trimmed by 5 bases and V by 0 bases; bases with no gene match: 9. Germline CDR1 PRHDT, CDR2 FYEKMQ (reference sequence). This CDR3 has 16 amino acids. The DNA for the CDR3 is TGTGCCAGCAGCTTAGGCCGGGCCAGGGGGTCGTATGGCTACACCTTC. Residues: CASSLGRARGSYGYTF.

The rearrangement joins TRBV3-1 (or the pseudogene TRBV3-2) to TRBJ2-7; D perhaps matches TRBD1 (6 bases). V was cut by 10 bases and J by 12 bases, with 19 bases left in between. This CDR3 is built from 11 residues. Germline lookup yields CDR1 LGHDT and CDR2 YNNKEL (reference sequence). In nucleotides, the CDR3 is TGTGCCACAAAGGGGGTGGGCCTTCCGTACTTC. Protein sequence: CATKGVGLPYF.

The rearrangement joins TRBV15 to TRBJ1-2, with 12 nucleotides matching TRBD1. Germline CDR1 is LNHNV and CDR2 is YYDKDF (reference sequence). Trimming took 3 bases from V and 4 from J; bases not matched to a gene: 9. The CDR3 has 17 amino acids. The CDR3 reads CATSRAGTGGRIYGYTF. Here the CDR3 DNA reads TGTGCCACCAGCAGGGCCGGGACAGGGGGCAGGATCTATGGCTACACCTTC.

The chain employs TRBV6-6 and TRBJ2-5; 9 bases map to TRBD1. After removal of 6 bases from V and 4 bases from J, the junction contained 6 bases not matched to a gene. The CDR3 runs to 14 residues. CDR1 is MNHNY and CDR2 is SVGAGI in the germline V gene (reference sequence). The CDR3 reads CASSRTGAGETQYF. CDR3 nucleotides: TGTGCCAGCAGCAGGACAGGGGCGGGAGAGACCCAGTACTTC.

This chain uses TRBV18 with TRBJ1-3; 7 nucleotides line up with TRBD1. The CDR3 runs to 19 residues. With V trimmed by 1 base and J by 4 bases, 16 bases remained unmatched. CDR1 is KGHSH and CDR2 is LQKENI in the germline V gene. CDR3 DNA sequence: TGTGCCAGCTCACCACTCGAACAACCGGGACAGTCTACGGGAAACACCATATATTTT. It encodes CASSPLEQPGQSTGNTIYF.

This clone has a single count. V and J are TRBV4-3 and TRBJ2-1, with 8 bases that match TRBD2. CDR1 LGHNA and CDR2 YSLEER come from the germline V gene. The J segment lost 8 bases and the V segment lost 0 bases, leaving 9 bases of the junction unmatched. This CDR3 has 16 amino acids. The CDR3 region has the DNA TGCGCCAGCAGCCAAGATCGCGGGGGGAGTACGGATGAGCAGTTCTTC. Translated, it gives CASSQDRGGSTDEQFF.

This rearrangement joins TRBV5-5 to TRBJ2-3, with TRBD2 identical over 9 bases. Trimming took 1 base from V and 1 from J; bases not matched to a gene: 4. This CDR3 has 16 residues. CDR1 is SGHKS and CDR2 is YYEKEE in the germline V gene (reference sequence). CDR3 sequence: CASSLRSGRGTDTQYF. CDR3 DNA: TGTGCCAGCAGCTTGCGTAGCGGGAGAGGCACAGATACGCAGTATTTT.